This T cell receptor beta chain was sequenced in a study of blood T cell repertoires in COVID-19. In its sample, this clone was seen once. The CDR3 is 15 residues long. CDR1 and CDR2 from the germline V gene are SGHTS and YDEGEE. The germline V and J ends were trimmed by 0 bases and 2 bases, with 11 bases remaining between them. The assay was immunoSEQ multiplex PCR, and TCRdb's table has in-frame clones only and misses some. Here the sample spans about 150,000 clones, 76% being singletons. The sample was peripheral blood. The origin of this receptor is a man aged 60 to 75 with acute or convalescent COVID-19. V gene TRBV5-8 combines with J gene TRBJ2-5; the D gene is possibly TRBD1 (5 bases). The DNA for the CDR3 is TGTGCCAGCAGCTTGGAAACCGCAGGGCAAGAGACCCAGTACTTC. This sequence encodes CASSLETAGQETQYF.